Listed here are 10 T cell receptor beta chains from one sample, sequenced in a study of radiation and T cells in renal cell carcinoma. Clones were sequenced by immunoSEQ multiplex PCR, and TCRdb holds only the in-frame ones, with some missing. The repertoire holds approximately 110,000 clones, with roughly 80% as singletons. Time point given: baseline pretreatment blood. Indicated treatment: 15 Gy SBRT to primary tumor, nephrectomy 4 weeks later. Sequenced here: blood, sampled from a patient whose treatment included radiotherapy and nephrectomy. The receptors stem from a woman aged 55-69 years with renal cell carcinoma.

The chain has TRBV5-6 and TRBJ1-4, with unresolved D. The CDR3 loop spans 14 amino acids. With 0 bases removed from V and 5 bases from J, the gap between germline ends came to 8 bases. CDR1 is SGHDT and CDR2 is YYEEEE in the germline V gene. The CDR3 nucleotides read TGTGCCAGCAGCTTGGGGGCTGTAAATGAAAAACTGTTTTTT. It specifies CASSLGAVNEKLFF.

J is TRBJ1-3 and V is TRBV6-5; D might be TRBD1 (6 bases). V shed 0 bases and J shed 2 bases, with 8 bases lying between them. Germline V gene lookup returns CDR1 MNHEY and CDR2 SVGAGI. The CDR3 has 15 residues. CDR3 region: CASSYSNRAGNTIYF. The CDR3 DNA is TGTGCCAGCAGTTACTCGAACAGGGCTGGAAACACCATATATTTT.

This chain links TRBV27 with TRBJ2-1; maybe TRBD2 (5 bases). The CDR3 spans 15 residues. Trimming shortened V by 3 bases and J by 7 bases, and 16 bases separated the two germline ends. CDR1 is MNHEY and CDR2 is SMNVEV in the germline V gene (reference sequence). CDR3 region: CASSFSDSLGNEQFF. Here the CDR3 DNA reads TGTGCCAGCAGTTTCTCGGACTCCCTGGGAAATGAGCAGTTCTTC.

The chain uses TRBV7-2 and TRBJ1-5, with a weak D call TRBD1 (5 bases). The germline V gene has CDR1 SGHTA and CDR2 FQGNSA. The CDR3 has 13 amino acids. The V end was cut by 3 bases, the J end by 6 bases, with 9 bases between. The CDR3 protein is CASSLRDSQPQHF. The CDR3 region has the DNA TGTGCCAGCAGCTTGAGAGACAGTCAGCCCCAGCATTTT.

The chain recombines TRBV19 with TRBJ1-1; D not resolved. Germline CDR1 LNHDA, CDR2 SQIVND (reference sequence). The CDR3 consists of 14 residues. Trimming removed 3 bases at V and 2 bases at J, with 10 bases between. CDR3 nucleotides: TGTGCCAGTAGTATGCGTCAGCTTAACACTGAAGCTTTCTTT. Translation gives CASSMRQLNTEAFF.

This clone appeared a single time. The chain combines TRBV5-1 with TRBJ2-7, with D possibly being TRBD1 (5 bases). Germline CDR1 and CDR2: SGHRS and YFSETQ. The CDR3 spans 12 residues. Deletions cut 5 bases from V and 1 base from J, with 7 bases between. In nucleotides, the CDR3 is TGCGCCAGCAGGGACACATCCTACGAGCAGTACTTC. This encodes CASRDTSYEQYF.

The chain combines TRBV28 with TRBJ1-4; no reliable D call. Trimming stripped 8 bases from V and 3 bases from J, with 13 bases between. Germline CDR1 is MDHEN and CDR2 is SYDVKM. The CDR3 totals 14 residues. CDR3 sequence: CASSLGGSNEKLFF. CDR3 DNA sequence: TGTGCCAGCTCTCTCGGAGGGTCTAATGAAAAACTGTTTTTT.

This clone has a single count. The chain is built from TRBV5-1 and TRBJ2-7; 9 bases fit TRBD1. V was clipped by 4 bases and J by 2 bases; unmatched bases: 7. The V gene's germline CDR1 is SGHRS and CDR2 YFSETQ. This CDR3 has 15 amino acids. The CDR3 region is CASSPRTGEPYEQYF. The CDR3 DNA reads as TGCGCCAGCAGCCCCCGGACAGGGGAGCCCTACGAGCAGTACTTC.

The CDR3 loop is CASSLRGGDEKLFF. The CDR3 nucleotides read TGCGCCAGCAGCTTGAGGGGAGGAGATGAAAAACTGTTTTTT. The V call is TRBV5-1, the J call TRBJ1-4, with TRBD1 as a possible D gene (5 bases). CDR3 length: 14 amino acids. V lost 1 base to trimming and J lost 6 bases, with 10 bases between them. From germline, CDR1 is SGHRS and CDR2 YFSETQ.

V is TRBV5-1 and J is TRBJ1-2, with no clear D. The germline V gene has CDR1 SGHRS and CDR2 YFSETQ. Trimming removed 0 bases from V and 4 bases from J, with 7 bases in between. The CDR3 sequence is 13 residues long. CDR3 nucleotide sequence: TGCGCCAGCAGCTTGGACTCCGTCTATGGCTACACCTTC. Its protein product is CASSLDSVYGYTF.